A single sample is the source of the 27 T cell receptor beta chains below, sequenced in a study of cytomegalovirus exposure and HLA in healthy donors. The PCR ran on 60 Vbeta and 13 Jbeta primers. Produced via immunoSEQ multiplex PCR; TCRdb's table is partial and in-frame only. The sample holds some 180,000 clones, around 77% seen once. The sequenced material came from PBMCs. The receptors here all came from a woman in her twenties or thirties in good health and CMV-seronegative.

CDR3 loop: CARPKQNTGELFF. CDR3 sequence (DNA): TGTGCCAGGCCAAAGCAGAACACCGGGGAGCTGTTTTTT. V and J are TRBV21-1 and TRBJ2-2; the listed D gene, TRBD2, was not tested against the DNA. TRBV21-1 is a pseudogene segment. The CDR3 loop spans 13 amino acids.

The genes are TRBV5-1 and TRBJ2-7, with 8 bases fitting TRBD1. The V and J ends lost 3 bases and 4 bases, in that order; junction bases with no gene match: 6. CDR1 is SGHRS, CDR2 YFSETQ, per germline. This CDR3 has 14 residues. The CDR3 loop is CASSYQGAEYEQYF. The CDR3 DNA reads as TGCGCCAGCAGCTACCAGGGGGCGGAGTACGAGCAGTACTTC.

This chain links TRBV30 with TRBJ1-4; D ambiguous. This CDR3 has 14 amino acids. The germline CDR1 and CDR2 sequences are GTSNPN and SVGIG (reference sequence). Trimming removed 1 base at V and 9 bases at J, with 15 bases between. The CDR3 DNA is TGTGCCTGGAGTGGCCCCGGACTGGTCCAAAAACTGTTTTTT. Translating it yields CAWSGPGLVQKLFF.

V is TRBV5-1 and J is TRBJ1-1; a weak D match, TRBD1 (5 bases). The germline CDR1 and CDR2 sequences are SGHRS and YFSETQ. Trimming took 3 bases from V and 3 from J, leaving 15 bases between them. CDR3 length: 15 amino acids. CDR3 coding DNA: TGCGCCAGCAGCTCGACCAGGGAATGGGACACTGAAGCTTTCTTT. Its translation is CASSSTREWDTEAFF.

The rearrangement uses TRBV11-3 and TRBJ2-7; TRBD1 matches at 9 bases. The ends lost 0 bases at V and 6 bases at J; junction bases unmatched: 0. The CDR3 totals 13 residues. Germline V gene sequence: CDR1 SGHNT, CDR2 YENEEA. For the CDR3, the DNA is TGTGCCAGCAGCTTAGAGACAGGGGGCGAGCAGTACTTC. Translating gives CASSLETGGEQYF.

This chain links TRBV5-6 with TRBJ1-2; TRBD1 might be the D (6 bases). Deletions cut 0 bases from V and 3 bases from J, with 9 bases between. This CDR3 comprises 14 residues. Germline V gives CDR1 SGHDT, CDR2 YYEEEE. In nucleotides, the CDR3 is TGTGCCAGCAGCTTGGCTTGGACAGACTATGGCTACACCTTC. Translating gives CASSLAWTDYGYTF.

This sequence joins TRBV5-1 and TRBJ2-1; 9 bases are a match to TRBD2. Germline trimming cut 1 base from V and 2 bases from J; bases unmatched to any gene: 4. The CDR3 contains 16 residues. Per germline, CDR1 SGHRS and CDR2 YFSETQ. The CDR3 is CASSLLLAGPYNEQFF. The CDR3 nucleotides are TGCGCCAGCAGCTTGCTACTAGCGGGCCCCTACAATGAGCAGTTCTTC.

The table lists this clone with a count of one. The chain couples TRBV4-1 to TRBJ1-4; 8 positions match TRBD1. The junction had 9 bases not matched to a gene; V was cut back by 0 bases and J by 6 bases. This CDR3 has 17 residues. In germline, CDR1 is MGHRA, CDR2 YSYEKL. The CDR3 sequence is CASSQDYQATGDEKLFF. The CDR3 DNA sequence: TGCGCCAGCAGCCAAGATTACCAGGCGACAGGGGATGAAAAACTGTTTTTT.

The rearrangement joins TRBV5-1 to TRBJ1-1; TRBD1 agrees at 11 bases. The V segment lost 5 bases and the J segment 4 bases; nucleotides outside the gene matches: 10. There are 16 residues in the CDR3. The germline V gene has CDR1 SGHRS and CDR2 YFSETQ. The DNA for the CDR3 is TGCGCCAGCAGTCCCACCCCCGGGACAGGGGGCACTGAAGCTTTCTTT. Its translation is CASSPTPGTGGTEAFF.

The CDR3 coding sequence is TGTGCCAGCAGCCCTAGGACAGGGGAAGAGACCCAGTACTTC. Translated: CASSPRTGEETQYF. V and J are TRBV7-9 and TRBJ2-5; 9 nucleotides align to TRBD1. Germline CDR1 reads SEHNR; CDR2 reads FQNEAQ (reference sequence). The V gene end was trimmed by 5 bases and the J gene end by 3 bases; junction bases not matched to a gene: 4. This CDR3 has 14 residues. The variable domain in full, with the rest retrieved from reference TRBV7-9 and TRBJ2-5, is DTGVSQNPRHKITKRGQNVTFRCDPISEHNRLYWYRQTLGQGPEFLTYFQNEAQLEKSRLLSDRFSAERPKGSFSTLEIQRTEQGDSAMYLCASSPRTGEETQYFGPGTRLLVL.

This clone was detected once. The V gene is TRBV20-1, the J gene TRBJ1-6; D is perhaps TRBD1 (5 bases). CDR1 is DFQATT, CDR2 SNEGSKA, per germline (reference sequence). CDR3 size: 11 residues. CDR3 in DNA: TGCACCCCTGGGGGGGATTCACCCCTCCACTTT. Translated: CTPGGDSPLHF.

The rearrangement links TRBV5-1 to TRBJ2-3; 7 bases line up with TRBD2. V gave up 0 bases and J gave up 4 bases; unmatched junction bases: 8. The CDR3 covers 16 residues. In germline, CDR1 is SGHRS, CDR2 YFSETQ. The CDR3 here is CASSLERREYPDTQYF. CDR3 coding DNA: TGCGCCAGCAGCTTGGAACGGCGGGAGTATCCAGATACGCAGTATTTT.

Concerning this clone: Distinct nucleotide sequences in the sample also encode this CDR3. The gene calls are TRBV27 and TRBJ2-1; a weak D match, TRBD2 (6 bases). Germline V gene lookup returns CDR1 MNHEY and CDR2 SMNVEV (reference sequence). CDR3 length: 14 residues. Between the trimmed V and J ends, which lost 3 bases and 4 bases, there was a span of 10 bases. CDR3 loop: CASSFSGAYNEQFF. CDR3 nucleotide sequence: TGTGCCAGCAGTTTTAGCGGAGCATACAATGAGCAGTTCTTC.

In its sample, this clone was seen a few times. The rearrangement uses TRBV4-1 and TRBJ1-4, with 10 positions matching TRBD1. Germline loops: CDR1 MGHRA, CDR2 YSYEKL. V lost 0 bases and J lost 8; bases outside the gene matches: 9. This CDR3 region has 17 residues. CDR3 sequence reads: CASSQEMTGGRGEKLFF. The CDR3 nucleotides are TGCGCCAGCAGCCAAGAAATGACAGGGGGCCGAGGGGAAAAACTGTTTTTT.

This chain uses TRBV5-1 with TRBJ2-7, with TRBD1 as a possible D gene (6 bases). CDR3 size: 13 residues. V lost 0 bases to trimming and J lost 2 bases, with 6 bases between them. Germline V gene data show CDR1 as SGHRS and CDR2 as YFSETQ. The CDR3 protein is CASSLGGPYEQYF. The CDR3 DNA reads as TGCGCCAGCAGCTTGGGGGGGCCCTACGAGCAGTACTTC.

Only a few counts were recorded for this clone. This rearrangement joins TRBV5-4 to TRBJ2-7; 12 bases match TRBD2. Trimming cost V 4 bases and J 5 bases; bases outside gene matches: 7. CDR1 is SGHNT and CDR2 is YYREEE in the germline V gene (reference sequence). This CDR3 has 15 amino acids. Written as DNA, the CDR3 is TGTGCCAGCAGCCCCTCGACTAGCGGGAGCCACGAGCAGTACTTC. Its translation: CASSPSTSGSHEQYF.

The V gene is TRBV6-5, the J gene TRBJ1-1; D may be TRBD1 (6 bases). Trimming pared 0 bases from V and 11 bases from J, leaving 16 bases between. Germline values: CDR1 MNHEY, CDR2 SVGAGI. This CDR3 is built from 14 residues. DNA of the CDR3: TGTGCCAGCAGTTACTCGAGGCAGGGGTTTGGGGCTTTCTTT. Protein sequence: CASSYSRQGFGAFF.

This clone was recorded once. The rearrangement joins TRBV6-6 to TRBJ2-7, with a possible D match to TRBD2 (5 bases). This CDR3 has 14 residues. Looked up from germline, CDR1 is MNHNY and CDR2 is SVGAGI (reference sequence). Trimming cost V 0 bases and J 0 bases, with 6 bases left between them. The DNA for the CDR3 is TGTGCCAGCAGTTACTCAGGGAGCTCCTACGAGCAGTACTTC. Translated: CASSYSGSSYEQYF.

The CDR3 region is CASSRGRMETQYF. DNA of the CDR3: TGTGCCAGCAGCCGCGGGAGGATGGAGACCCAGTACTTC. The chain employs TRBV28 and TRBJ2-5, with TRBD2 identical over 8 bases. CDR3 length equals 13 residues. J gave up 5 bases and V 6 bases, and 5 bases lay outside the gene matches. Per the germline V gene, CDR1 is MDHEN and CDR2 is SYDVKM.

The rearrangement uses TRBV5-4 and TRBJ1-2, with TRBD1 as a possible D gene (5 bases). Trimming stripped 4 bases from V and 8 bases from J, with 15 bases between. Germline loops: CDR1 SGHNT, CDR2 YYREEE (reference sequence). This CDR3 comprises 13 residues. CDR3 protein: CASSPGGGSGYTF. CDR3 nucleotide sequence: TGTGCCAGCAGCCCGGGGGGAGGGAGCGGCTACACCTTC.

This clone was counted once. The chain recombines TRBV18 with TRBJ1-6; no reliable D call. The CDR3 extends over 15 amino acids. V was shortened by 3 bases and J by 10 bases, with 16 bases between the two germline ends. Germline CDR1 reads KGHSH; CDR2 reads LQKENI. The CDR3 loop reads CASSPAGGRGSPLHF. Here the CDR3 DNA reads TGTGCCAGCTCACCGGCAGGCGGGCGAGGGTCACCCCTCCACTTT. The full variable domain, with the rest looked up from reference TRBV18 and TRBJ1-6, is NAGVMQNPRHLVRRRGQEARLRCSPMKGHSHVYWYRQLPEEGLKFMVYLQKENIIDESGMPKERFSAEFPKEGPSILRIQQVVRGDSAAYFCASSPAGGRGSPLHFGNGTRLTVT.

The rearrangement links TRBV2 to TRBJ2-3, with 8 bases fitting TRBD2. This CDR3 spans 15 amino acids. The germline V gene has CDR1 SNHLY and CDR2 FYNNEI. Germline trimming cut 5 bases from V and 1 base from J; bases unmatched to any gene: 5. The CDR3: CASSSGSGGTDTQYF. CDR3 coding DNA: TGTGCCAGCAGTAGCGGGAGTGGAGGCACAGATACGCAGTATTTT.

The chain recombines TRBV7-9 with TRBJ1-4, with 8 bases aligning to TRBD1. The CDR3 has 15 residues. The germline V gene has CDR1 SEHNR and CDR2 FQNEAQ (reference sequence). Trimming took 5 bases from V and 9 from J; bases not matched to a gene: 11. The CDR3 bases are TGTGCCAGCAGCCTCCCGGGACAGGCTGGAAAAAAACTGTTTTTT. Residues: CASSLPGQAGKKLFF.

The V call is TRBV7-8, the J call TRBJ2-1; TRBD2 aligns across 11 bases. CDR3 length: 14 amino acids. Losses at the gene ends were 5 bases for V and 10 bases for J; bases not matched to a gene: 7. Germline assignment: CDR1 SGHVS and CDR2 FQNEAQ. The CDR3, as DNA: TGTGCCAGCAGCCAGGGACTAGCGGCAAGCGAGCAGTTCTTC. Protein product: CASSQGLAASEQFF.

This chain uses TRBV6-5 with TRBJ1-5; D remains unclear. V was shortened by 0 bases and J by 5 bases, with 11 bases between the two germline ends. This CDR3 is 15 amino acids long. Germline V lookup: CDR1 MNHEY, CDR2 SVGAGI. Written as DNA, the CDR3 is TGTGCCAGCAGTTACTCGGCCAGGCGGGATCAGCCCCAGCATTTT. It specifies CASSYSARRDQPQHF.

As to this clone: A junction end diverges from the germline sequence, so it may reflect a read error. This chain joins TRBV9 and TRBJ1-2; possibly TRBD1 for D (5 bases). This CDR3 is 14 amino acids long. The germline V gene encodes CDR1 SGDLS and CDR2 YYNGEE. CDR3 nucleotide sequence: TGTGCCAGCAGTCGGGGAGGGGACGACTATGGCTACCCCTTC. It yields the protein CASSRGGDDYGYPF.

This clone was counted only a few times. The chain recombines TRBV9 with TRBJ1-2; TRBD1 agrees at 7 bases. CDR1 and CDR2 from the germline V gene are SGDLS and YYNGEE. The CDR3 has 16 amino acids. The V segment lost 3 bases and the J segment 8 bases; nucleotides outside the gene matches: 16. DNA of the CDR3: TGTGCCAGCAGCGCATTACAGGGGTTGAGGGCTGGGGGCTACACCTTC. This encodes CASSALQGLRAGGYTF. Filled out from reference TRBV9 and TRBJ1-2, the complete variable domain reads DSGVTQTPKHLITATGQRVTLRCSPRSGDLSVYWYQQSLDQGLQFLIQYYNGEERAKGNILERFSAQQFPDLHSELNLSSLELGDSALYFCASSALQGLRAGGYTFGSGTRLTVV.